One sample yielded the 3 T cell receptor beta chains listed below, sequenced in a study of Graves' ophthalmopathy and Graves' hyperthyroidism. As the template, RNA transcripts were used to amplify TCR beta CDR3 regions. First-round RT-PCR used HTBI primers; second-round multiplex PCR followed. TCRdb processed the multiplex PCR reads anew with MiXCR; each CDR3 protein has one entry. The sample records under 350,000 distinct CDR3 sequences, 15% to 20% being singletons. The specimen sequenced was peripheral blood. The receptors here all came from an adult man with Graves' ophthalmopathy.

This clonotype was seen many times. The CDR3 spells CASSVAVSQETQYF. CDR3 bases: TGTGCCAGCAGCGTAGCCGTCAGCCAAGAGACCCAGTACTTC. This chain connects TRBV9 to TRBJ2-5; D not certain. V was cut by 0 bases and J by 1 base, with 7 bases left in between. The CDR3 extends over 14 amino acids. Germline values: CDR1 SGDLS, CDR2 YYNGEE.

This clonotype was observed at least ten times. J is TRBJ1-1 and V is TRBV28; no clear D. CDR1 is MDHEN, CDR2 SYDVKM, per germline. V gave up 1 base and J gave up 3 bases, with 12 bases separating them. The length of the CDR3 is 15 residues. The CDR3 DNA follows: TGTGCCAGCAGTTTATTCGGGGAAGTCCACACTGAAGCTTTCTTT. It yields the protein CASSLFGEVHTEAFF.

The sample holds many counts of this clonotype. The rearrangement links TRBV27 to TRBJ1-1, with TRBD1 as a possible D gene (5 bases). V was trimmed by 7 bases and J by 3 bases, leaving 12 bases between them. This CDR3 is built from 13 residues. CDR1 and CDR2 from the germline V gene are MNHEY and SMNVEV (reference sequence). CDR3 amino acids: CASKSGWHTEAFF. CDR3 in DNA: TGTGCCAGCAAATCAGGGTGGCACACTGAAGCTTTCTTT.